The rows below give T cell receptor beta chains drawn from one sample of a study of shared clonotypes between healthy human individuals. Data came from immunoSEQ multiplex PCR; TCRdb stores just in-frame clones and leaves some out. The sample holds nearly 600,000 clones; nearly 97% are singletons and the top ten take 0.11%. Sequencing was carried out using naive CD8+ T cells sorted from blood. The source of these receptors is a woman aged 25 to 39 in good health. Each CDR3 is given with its conserved first and last residue. Each record gives: J gene, clone size, D gene, V gene, CDR3 protein, CDR3 DNA. D genes are given only for firm matches. Clone size appears in some rows only: once, few, many, or a class for an expanded clone.

J gene: TRBJ2-7; clone size: .; D gene: TRBD2; V gene: TRBV4-1; CDR3 protein: CASSQEGGGLANYEQYF; CDR3 DNA: TGCGCCAGCAGCCAAGAGGGCGGCGGACTAGCGAATTACGAGCAGTACTTC
J gene: TRBJ2-5; clone size: .; D gene: .; V gene: TRBV19; CDR3 protein: CASSIATQETQYF; CDR3 DNA: TGTGCCAGTAGTATAGCAACCCAAGAGACCCAGTACTTC
J gene: TRBJ2-3; clone size: .; D gene: .; V gene: TRBV5-4; CDR3 protein: CASSLASPSDTQYF; CDR3 DNA: TGTGCCAGCAGCTTGGCCTCCCCCTCAGATACGCAGTATTTT
J gene: TRBJ2-7; clone size: .; D gene: TRBD1; V gene: TRBV6-1; CDR3 protein: CASSGQVSYEQYF; CDR3 DNA: TGTGCCAGCAGCGGACAGGTCTCCTACGAGCAGTACTTC
J gene: TRBJ1-1; clone size: .; D gene: TRBD1; V gene: TRBV5-1; CDR3 protein: CASSLAPDRGPTEAFF; CDR3 DNA: TGCGCCAGCAGCTTGGCCCCCGACAGGGGGCCCACTGAAGCTTTCTTT
J gene: TRBJ1-2; clone size: .; D gene: .; V gene: TRBV7-9; CDR3 protein: CASSPTQTGGYGYTF; CDR3 DNA: TGTGCCAGCAGCCCAACTCAGACAGGAGGCTATGGCTACACCTTC
J gene: TRBJ2-7; clone size: .; D gene: .; V gene: TRBV29-1; CDR3 protein: CSVVPSDLSYEQYF; CDR3 DNA: TGCAGCGTTGTGCCTAGCGACCTATCCTACGAGCAGTACTTC
J gene: TRBJ2-7; clone size: .; D gene: .; V gene: TRBV6-5; CDR3 protein: CASSYGRTYEQYF; CDR3 DNA: TGTGCCAGCAGTTACGGCAGGACCTACGAGCAGTACTTC
J gene: TRBJ2-7; clone size: .; D gene: .; V gene: TRBV11-2; CDR3 protein: CASSLDSSVYSYEQYF; CDR3 DNA: TGTGCCAGCAGCTTAGACTCTAGCGTATATTCCTACGAGCAGTACTTC
J gene: TRBJ1-1; clone size: .; D gene: .; V gene: TRBV4-1; CDR3 protein: CASSPSGGGGNTEAFF; CDR3 DNA: TGCGCCAGCAGCCCTTCGGGGGGGGGTGGTAACACTGAAGCTTTCTTT
J gene: TRBJ1-4; clone size: .; D gene: .; V gene: TRBV5-4; CDR3 protein: CASSLEGDLRGEKLFF; CDR3 DNA: TGTGCCAGCAGCTTGGAGGGGGACCTTCGGGGCGAAAAACTGTTTTTT
J gene: TRBJ1-3; clone size: once; D gene: .; V gene: TRBV6-5; CDR3 protein: CASSEVSSGNTIYF; CDR3 DNA: TGTGCCAGCAGCGAGGTGAGCTCTGGAAACACCATATATTTT
J gene: TRBJ1-1; clone size: .; D gene: TRBD1; V gene: TRBV5-1; CDR3 protein: CASSLGRGSEAFF; CDR3 DNA: TGCGCCAGCAGCTTGGGCAGGGGGTCTGAAGCTTTCTTT
J gene: TRBJ2-3; clone size: .; D gene: TRBD2; V gene: TRBV5-6; CDR3 protein: CASSLQGGSTDTQYF; CDR3 DNA: TGTGCCAGCAGCTTGCAGGGAGGGAGCACAGATACGCAGTATTTT
J gene: TRBJ2-7; clone size: .; D gene: .; V gene: TRBV9; CDR3 protein: CASSVGKSDTTYEQYF; CDR3 DNA: TGTGCCAGCAGCGTGGGTAAATCGGACACAACCTACGAGCAGTACTTC
J gene: TRBJ2-7; clone size: .; D gene: .; V gene: TRBV27; CDR3 protein: CASSPSTGSFSYEQYF; CDR3 DNA: TGTGCCAGCAGTCCTTCAACTGGCAGTTTCTCCTACGAGCAGTACTTC
J gene: TRBJ2-3; clone size: .; D gene: .; V gene: TRBV7-9; CDR3 protein: CASSANPVTQYF; CDR3 DNA: TGTGCCAGCAGCGCGAATCCGGTGACGCAGTATTTT
J gene: TRBJ2-1; clone size: .; D gene: TRBD2; V gene: TRBV29-1; CDR3 protein: CSAQGLALYNEQFF; CDR3 DNA: TGCAGCGCCCAAGGACTAGCGCTTTACAATGAGCAGTTCTTC
J gene: TRBJ1-5; clone size: few; D gene: .; V gene: TRBV19; CDR3 protein: CASSMDSVVHQPQHF; CDR3 DNA: TGTGCCAGTAGTATGGACAGCGTTGTTCATCAGCCCCAGCATTTT
J gene: TRBJ1-1; clone size: .; D gene: .; V gene: TRBV28; CDR3 protein: CASSPTVMSTEAFF; CDR3 DNA: TGTGCCAGCAGTCCGACGGTGATGAGCACTGAAGCTTTCTTT
J gene: TRBJ1-5; clone size: .; D gene: .; V gene: TRBV30; CDR3 protein: CAWSAGFGGNQPQHF; CDR3 DNA: TGTGCCTGGAGTGCAGGGTTTGGTGGCAATCAGCCCCAGCATTTT
J gene: TRBJ1-2; clone size: .; D gene: .; V gene: TRBV28; CDR3 protein: CASRDALKIGRGYTF; CDR3 DNA: TGTGCCAGCAGAGATGCGTTGAAAATTGGTCGCGGCTACACCTTC
J gene: TRBJ2-7; clone size: .; D gene: TRBD1; V gene: TRBV5-1; CDR3 protein: CASSLGYRGLGEQYF; CDR3 DNA: TGCGCCAGCAGCTTGGGATACAGGGGTCTGGGGGAGCAGTACTTC
J gene: TRBJ2-5; clone size: .; D gene: .; V gene: TRBV9; CDR3 protein: CASSVGRETQYF; CDR3 DNA: TGTGCCAGCAGCGTTGGGCGAGAGACCCAGTACTTC
J gene: TRBJ1-2; clone size: .; D gene: TRBD1; V gene: TRBV14; CDR3 protein: CASRKTGQTRYGYTF; CDR3 DNA: TGTGCCAGCAGGAAGACGGGACAGACACGCTATGGCTACACCTTC
J gene: TRBJ2-7; clone size: once; D gene: TRBD1; V gene: TRBV5-1; CDR3 protein: CASSLSTGAYEQYF; CDR3 DNA: TGCGCCAGCAGCTTGTCGACAGGGGCCTACGAGCAGTACTTC
J gene: TRBJ2-7; clone size: few; D gene: TRBD1; V gene: TRBV7-9; CDR3 protein: CASSFSPGRGQREQYF; CDR3 DNA: TGTGCCAGCAGCTTCTCCCCGGGCAGGGGGCAAAGGGAGCAGTACTTC
J gene: TRBJ1-1; clone size: .; D gene: .; V gene: TRBV27; CDR3 protein: CASSLGRYTEAFF; CDR3 DNA: TGTGCCAGCAGTTTAGGACGGTACACTGAAGCTTTCTTT
J gene: TRBJ2-2; clone size: .; D gene: .; V gene: TRBV4-1; CDR3 protein: CASSQVVGANTGELFF; CDR3 DNA: TGCGCCAGCAGCCAAGTTGTCGGAGCGAACACCGGGGAGCTGTTTTTT
J gene: TRBJ2-7; clone size: .; D gene: TRBD1; V gene: TRBV9; CDR3 protein: CASSVSGTGAYEQYF; CDR3 DNA: TGTGCCAGCAGCGTATCCGGGACAGGGGCCTACGAGCAGTACTTC
J gene: TRBJ1-2; clone size: .; D gene: .; V gene: TRBV27; CDR3 protein: CASAPGYDYGYTF; CDR3 DNA: TGTGCCAGCGCTCCCGGGTACGACTATGGCTACACCTTC
J gene: TRBJ1-5; clone size: once; D gene: .; V gene: TRBV28; CDR3 protein: CASNTRSNQPQHF; CDR3 DNA: TGTGCCAGCAATACAAGAAGCAATCAGCCCCAGCATTTT
J gene: TRBJ2-3; clone size: .; D gene: TRBD2; V gene: TRBV15; CDR3 protein: CATSSPGTSGTDTQYF; CDR3 DNA: TGTGCCACCAGCTCCCCCGGGACTAGCGGCACAGATACGCAGTATTTT
J gene: TRBJ1-4; clone size: .; D gene: .; V gene: TRBV30; CDR3 protein: CAWSDANNNEKLFF; CDR3 DNA: TGTGCCTGGAGCGACGCTAACAATAATGAAAAACTGTTTTTT
J gene: TRBJ1-5; clone size: .; D gene: .; V gene: TRBV28; CDR3 protein: CASSTTPGESHQPQHF; CDR3 DNA: TGTGCCAGCAGCACAACCCCCGGAGAGAGCCATCAGCCCCAGCATTTT
J gene: TRBJ2-7; clone size: .; D gene: .; V gene: TRBV6-5; CDR3 protein: CASSLTGPYEQYF; CDR3 DNA: TGTGCCAGCAGTCTAACAGGGCCCTACGAGCAGTACTTC
J gene: TRBJ1-3; clone size: .; D gene: .; V gene: TRBV19; CDR3 protein: CASEGSGNTIYF; CDR3 DNA: TGTGCCAGTGAAGGGTCTGGAAACACCATATATTTT
J gene: TRBJ2-1; clone size: .; D gene: .; V gene: TRBV19; CDR3 protein: CASSPSSGNEQFF; CDR3 DNA: TGTGCCAGTAGCCCCTCGTCGGGGAATGAGCAGTTCTTC
J gene: TRBJ2-1; clone size: .; D gene: TRBD2; V gene: TRBV16; CDR3 protein: CASSYGLADNEQFF; CDR3 DNA: TGTGCCAGCAGCTATGGACTAGCGGACAATGAGCAGTTCTTC
J gene: TRBJ2-1; clone size: .; D gene: TRBD1; V gene: TRBV7-6; CDR3 protein: CASSAAGGTLRAEQFF; CDR3 DNA: TGTGCCAGCAGCGCAGCAGGGGGTACATTGCGGGCTGAGCAGTTCTTC
J gene: TRBJ1-2; clone size: once; D gene: .; V gene: TRBV27; CDR3 protein: CASGPRGYYGYTF; CDR3 DNA: TGTGCCAGCGGACCACGGGGGTACTATGGCTACACCTTC
J gene: TRBJ1-2; clone size: .; D gene: .; V gene: TRBV19; CDR3 protein: CASSIDLMTEANYGYTF; CDR3 DNA: TGTGCCAGTAGTATAGATCTAATGACAGAAGCTAACTATGGCTACACCTTC
J gene: TRBJ2-7; clone size: few; D gene: TRBD1; V gene: TRBV4-1; CDR3 protein: CASSRLTGVGEQYF; CDR3 DNA: TGCGCCAGCAGCCGGCTTACAGGGGTCGGGGAGCAGTACTTC
J gene: TRBJ2-7; clone size: few; D gene: .; V gene: TRBV27; CDR3 protein: CASSPPAPPYEQYF; CDR3 DNA: TGTGCCAGCAGTCCCCCAGCCCCCCCTTACGAGCAGTACTTC
J gene: TRBJ2-7; clone size: .; D gene: .; V gene: TRBV7-9; CDR3 protein: CASSPTAYEQYF; CDR3 DNA: TGTGCCAGCAGCCCTACAGCCTACGAGCAGTACTTC
J gene: TRBJ1-1; clone size: .; D gene: .; V gene: TRBV4-2; CDR3 protein: CASSQDGGGLEAFF; CDR3 DNA: TGTGCCAGCAGCCAAGATGGAGGGGGACTTGAAGCTTTCTTT
J gene: TRBJ2-1; clone size: .; D gene: TRBD1; V gene: TRBV5-6; CDR3 protein: CASSLGAGGYNEQFF; CDR3 DNA: TGTGCCAGCAGCTTGGGGGCAGGGGGCTACAATGAGCAGTTCTTC
J gene: TRBJ2-7; clone size: .; D gene: .; V gene: TRBV6-5; CDR3 protein: CASSYSDGAEQYF; CDR3 DNA: TGTGCCAGCAGTTACTCGGACGGGGCCGAGCAGTACTTC
J gene: TRBJ2-3; clone size: .; D gene: TRBD1; V gene: TRBV15; CDR3 protein: CATSLGYRGFTDTQYF; CDR3 DNA: TGTGCCACCAGCTTGGGATACAGGGGTTTCACAGATACGCAGTATTTT
J gene: TRBJ2-1; clone size: .; D gene: TRBD2; V gene: TRBV7-9; CDR3 protein: CASSFGSGRPRNEQFF; CDR3 DNA: TGTGCCAGCAGCTTCGGTAGCGGGAGGCCCAGGAATGAGCAGTTCTTC
J gene: TRBJ2-7; clone size: .; D gene: TRBD2; V gene: TRBV19; CDR3 protein: CASTPRQGLAGSHEQYF; CDR3 DNA: TGTGCCAGTACCCCCCGGCAAGGGCTAGCGGGAAGCCACGAGCAGTACTTC
J gene: TRBJ1-6; clone size: once; D gene: .; V gene: TRBV4-1; CDR3 protein: CASSQVLGYRENSPLHF; CDR3 DNA: TGCGCCAGCAGCCAAGTATTAGGGTACAGGGAAAATTCACCCCTCCACTTT
J gene: TRBJ2-5; clone size: .; D gene: TRBD1; V gene: TRBV19; CDR3 protein: CASSIWTGGQETQYF; CDR3 DNA: TGTGCCAGTAGTATATGGACAGGGGGCCAAGAGACCCAGTACTTC
J gene: TRBJ2-1; clone size: once; D gene: TRBD2; V gene: TRBV14; CDR3 protein: CASTPLAGGFNEQFF; CDR3 DNA: TGTGCCAGCACTCCCCTAGCGGGAGGGTTCAATGAGCAGTTCTTC
J gene: TRBJ2-2; clone size: .; D gene: .; V gene: TRBV6-4; CDR3 protein: CASSPSIYVGELFF; CDR3 DNA: TGTGCCAGCAGTCCTAGTATTTACGTCGGGGAGCTGTTTTTT
J gene: TRBJ1-2; clone size: .; D gene: .; V gene: TRBV29-1; CDR3 protein: CSVELPRESYGYTF; CDR3 DNA: TGCAGCGTTGAATTACCGAGGGAGAGCTATGGCTACACCTTC
J gene: TRBJ2-3; clone size: .; D gene: TRBD2; V gene: TRBV9; CDR3 protein: CASSPGLVPDTQYF; CDR3 DNA: TGTGCCAGCAGCCCAGGACTAGTGCCAGATACGCAGTATTTT
J gene: TRBJ1-5; clone size: once; D gene: TRBD1; V gene: TRBV28; CDR3 protein: CASSSHRGFGPQHF; CDR3 DNA: TGTGCCAGCAGTTCCCACAGGGGATTCGGGCCCCAGCATTTT
J gene: TRBJ1-1; clone size: .; D gene: .; V gene: TRBV7-8; CDR3 protein: CASSRVPEAGRNEAFF; CDR3 DNA: TGTGCCAGCAGCCGCGTACCCGAAGCAGGTCGCAATGAAGCTTTCTTT
J gene: TRBJ2-1; clone size: .; D gene: .; V gene: TRBV25-1; CDR3 protein: CASSESETEDEQFF; CDR3 DNA: TGTGCCAGCAGTGAATCTGAAACAGAGGATGAGCAGTTCTTC